These T cell receptor beta chains were read from a single sample in a study of cytomegalovirus exposure and HLA in healthy donors. Data came from immunoSEQ multiplex PCR; TCRdb stores just in-frame clones and leaves some out. The data show more than 150,000 clones, more than 75% seen once. The sequencing input was PBMCs. The receptors derive from a girl in the first two years of life in good health and CMV-seronegative. The CDR3 runs from the conserved cysteine through the conserved F or W. The order of the fields is clone size, J gene, V gene, CDR3 length, D gene, CDR3 protein, CDR3 DNA. D genes are given only for firm matches. Where a row states a size, it is once, few, many or the class of an expanded clone; other rows omit it.

clone_size: .; j_call: TRBJ2-5; v_call: TRBV11-3; cdr3_length: 13; d_call: .; cdr3_aa: CASSLGGQETQYF; cdr3_nt: TGTGCCAGCAGCTTAGGCGGCCAAGAGACCCAGTACTTC
clone_size: .; j_call: TRBJ1-4; v_call: TRBV9; cdr3_length: 14; d_call: TRBD1; cdr3_aa: CASSVAGGVEKLFF; cdr3_nt: TGTGCCAGCAGCGTAGCAGGGGGCGTAGAAAAACTGTTTTTT
clone_size: once; j_call: TRBJ2-1; v_call: TRBV27; cdr3_length: 15; d_call: TRBD2; cdr3_aa: CASSLLGGENNEQFF; cdr3_nt: TGTGCCAGCAGTTTATTGGGGGGGGAAAACAATGAGCAGTTCTTC
clone_size: .; j_call: TRBJ2-1; v_call: TRBV12-5; cdr3_length: 19; d_call: TRBD2; cdr3_aa: CASGLGLAYLYQAHNEQFF; cdr3_nt: TGTGCTAGTGGTTTAGGACTAGCGTACCTCTACCAAGCCCACAATGAGCAGTTCTTC
clone_size: .; j_call: TRBJ2-7; v_call: TRBV27; cdr3_length: 13; d_call: .; cdr3_aa: CASSLFRGYEQYF; cdr3_nt: TGTGCCAGCAGTTTATTCAGGGGATACGAGCAGTACTTC
clone_size: .; j_call: TRBJ2-3; v_call: TRBV5-1; cdr3_length: 15; d_call: TRBD2; cdr3_aa: CASSFSGLVSDTQYF; cdr3_nt: TGCGCCAGCAGCTTTTCGGGACTAGTATCTGATACGCAGTATTTT
clone_size: few; j_call: TRBJ2-1; v_call: TRBV27; cdr3_length: 15; d_call: TRBD2; cdr3_aa: CASSLGLAPSHEQFF; cdr3_nt: TGTGCCAGCAGCCTGGGACTAGCCCCCAGCCATGAGCAGTTCTTC
clone_size: .; j_call: TRBJ2-7; v_call: TRBV27; cdr3_length: 16; d_call: .; cdr3_aa: CASSLSAVGVVYEQYF; cdr3_nt: TGTGCCAGCAGTTTATCGGCCGTAGGGGTCGTTTACGAGCAGTACTTC
clone_size: .; j_call: TRBJ2-3; v_call: TRBV19; cdr3_length: 16; d_call: TRBD2; cdr3_aa: CASSLLAGVARDTQYF; cdr3_nt: TGTGCCAGTAGTCTACTAGCGGGAGTGGCGCGGGATACGCAGTATTTT
clone_size: once; j_call: TRBJ2-2; v_call: TRBV5-6; cdr3_length: 14; d_call: TRBD2; cdr3_aa: CASSSLAGPGELFF; cdr3_nt: TGTGCCAGCAGCTCCTTAGCGGGACCCGGGGAGCTGTTTTTT
clone_size: .; j_call: TRBJ2-3; v_call: TRBV30; cdr3_length: 15; d_call: TRBD2; cdr3_aa: CAWTRGGAITDTQYF; cdr3_nt: TGTGCCTGGACGCGCGGGGGGGCTATCACAGATACGCAGTATTTT
clone_size: .; j_call: TRBJ2-7; v_call: TRBV30; cdr3_length: 14; d_call: TRBD2; cdr3_aa: CAWNLAGGPHEQYF; cdr3_nt: TGTGCCTGGAATCTAGCGGGGGGGCCCCACGAGCAGTACTTC
clone_size: .; j_call: TRBJ2-2; v_call: TRBV7-3; cdr3_length: 15; d_call: TRBD2; cdr3_aa: CASSLRASGAGELFF; cdr3_nt: TGTGCCAGCAGCTTACGGGCTAGCGGGGCCGGGGAGCTGTTTTTT
clone_size: .; j_call: TRBJ2-1; v_call: TRBV9; cdr3_length: 14; d_call: .; cdr3_aa: CASSVGLAKNEQFF; cdr3_nt: TGTGCCAGCAGCGTAGGGCTAGCGAAGAATGAGCAGTTCTTC
clone_size: .; j_call: TRBJ1-6; v_call: TRBV7-9; cdr3_length: 14; d_call: TRBD1; cdr3_aa: CASSSDRGRSPLHF; cdr3_nt: TGTGCCAGCAGCTCCGACAGGGGGAGGTCACCCCTCCACTTT
clone_size: .; j_call: TRBJ1-6; v_call: TRBV19; cdr3_length: 13; d_call: .; cdr3_aa: CATTTGWNSPLHF; cdr3_nt: TGTGCCACTACCACAGGGTGGAATTCACCCCTCCACTTT
clone_size: .; j_call: TRBJ2-7; v_call: TRBV19; cdr3_length: 15; d_call: .; cdr3_aa: CASSKIPGVNGEQYF; cdr3_nt: TGTGCCAGTAGTAAGATCCCGGGAGTGAATGGCGAGCAGTACTTC
clone_size: .; j_call: TRBJ1-6; v_call: TRBV4-2; cdr3_length: 16; d_call: .; cdr3_aa: CASSQDIGRPKPPLHF; cdr3_nt: TGTGCCAGCAGCCAAGATATAGGGAGGCCTAAACCACCCCTCCACTTT
clone_size: .; j_call: TRBJ2-7; v_call: TRBV9; cdr3_length: 16; d_call: TRBD2; cdr3_aa: CASSARLAGGPYEQYF; cdr3_nt: TGTGCCAGCAGCGCCCGACTAGCGGGAGGGCCTTACGAGCAGTACTTC
clone_size: .; j_call: TRBJ2-7; v_call: TRBV2; cdr3_length: 14; d_call: .; cdr3_aa: CASSVVQGPYEQYF; cdr3_nt: TGTGCCAGCAGTGTCGTCCAGGGGCCCTACGAGCAGTACTTC
clone_size: .; j_call: TRBJ2-3; v_call: TRBV5-4; cdr3_length: 14; d_call: .; cdr3_aa: CASSLGRFTDTQYF; cdr3_nt: TGTGCCAGCAGCTTGGGCAGGTTCACAGATACGCAGTATTTT
clone_size: .; j_call: TRBJ2-7; v_call: TRBV27; cdr3_length: 13; d_call: TRBD1; cdr3_aa: CASKRQGTYEQYF; cdr3_nt: TGTGCCAGCAAGAGACAGGGAACCTACGAGCAGTACTTC
clone_size: .; j_call: TRBJ2-3; v_call: TRBV6-6; cdr3_length: 15; d_call: TRBD1; cdr3_aa: CASVGDRGRTDTQYF; cdr3_nt: TGTGCCAGCGTTGGGGACAGGGGGCGCACAGATACGCAGTATTTT
clone_size: .; j_call: TRBJ2-1; v_call: TRBV7-3; cdr3_length: 15; d_call: TRBD2; cdr3_aa: CASGLGAGTYNEQFF; cdr3_nt: TGTGCCAGCGGCCTAGGAGCGGGGACCTACAATGAGCAGTTCTTC
clone_size: once; j_call: TRBJ2-1; v_call: TRBV5-1; cdr3_length: 15; d_call: TRBD2; cdr3_aa: CASSRGESLYNEQFF; cdr3_nt: TGCGCCAGCAGCCGGGGGGAGAGCCTCTACAATGAGCAGTTCTTC
clone_size: .; j_call: TRBJ2-1; v_call: TRBV19; cdr3_length: 15; d_call: .; cdr3_aa: CASGRERPSYNEQFF; cdr3_nt: TGTGCCAGTGGTAGGGAGCGGCCTTCCTACAATGAGCAGTTCTTC
clone_size: once; j_call: TRBJ2-1; v_call: TRBV19; cdr3_length: 15; d_call: .; cdr3_aa: CASIARVRGYNEQFF; cdr3_nt: TGTGCCAGTATCGCCAGGGTAAGGGGCTACAATGAGCAGTTCTTC
clone_size: .; j_call: TRBJ2-7; v_call: TRBV6-5; cdr3_length: 13; d_call: .; cdr3_aa: CASRPGTGVEQYF; cdr3_nt: TGTGCCAGCAGACCTGGGACTGGGGTAGAGCAGTACTTC
clone_size: .; j_call: TRBJ2-5; v_call: TRBV4-1; cdr3_length: 18; d_call: TRBD2; cdr3_aa: CASSQVRLAGGLSVTQYF; cdr3_nt: TGCGCCAGCAGCCAAGTTAGGCTAGCGGGGGGGCTTTCGGTGACCCAGTACTTC
clone_size: .; j_call: TRBJ1-2; v_call: TRBV9; cdr3_length: 12; d_call: .; cdr3_aa: CASSVGGSGYTF; cdr3_nt: TGTGCCAGCAGCGTCGGGGGAAGTGGCTACACCTTC
clone_size: .; j_call: TRBJ2-7; v_call: TRBV5-4; cdr3_length: 14; d_call: .; cdr3_aa: CASSFTGLYYEQYF; cdr3_nt: TGTGCCAGCAGCTTCACGGGACTGTACTACGAGCAGTACTTC
clone_size: few; j_call: TRBJ2-3; v_call: TRBV7-2; cdr3_length: 13; d_call: .; cdr3_aa: CASSLNGGDTQYF; cdr3_nt: TGTGCCAGCAGCTTAAATGGGGGGGATACGCAGTATTTT
clone_size: .; j_call: TRBJ1-2; v_call: TRBV6-1; cdr3_length: 13; d_call: TRBD1; cdr3_aa: CASNQDRDYGYTF; cdr3_nt: TGTGCCAGCAACCAGGACAGGGACTATGGCTACACCTTC
clone_size: .; j_call: TRBJ1-4; v_call: TRBV4-1; cdr3_length: 14; d_call: TRBD1; cdr3_aa: CASSLGQGNEKLFF; cdr3_nt: TGCGCCAGCAGCCTCGGACAGGGCAATGAAAAACTGTTTTTT
clone_size: .; j_call: TRBJ1-3; v_call: TRBV6-1; cdr3_length: 17; d_call: .; cdr3_aa: CASSEAPSGRFGNTIYF; cdr3_nt: TGTGCCAGCAGTGAAGCACCGTCAGGTCGGTTTGGAAACACCATATATTTT
clone_size: few; j_call: TRBJ2-5; v_call: TRBV7-9; cdr3_length: 13; d_call: .; cdr3_aa: CASSLPPQETQYF; cdr3_nt: TGTGCCAGCAGCTTACCCCCGCAAGAGACCCAGTACTTC
clone_size: .; j_call: TRBJ2-1; v_call: TRBV6-5; cdr3_length: 16; d_call: TRBD2; cdr3_aa: CASSYQTSGGYNEQFF; cdr3_nt: TGTGCCAGCAGTTACCAAACTAGCGGGGGCTACAATGAGCAGTTCTTC
clone_size: once; j_call: TRBJ2-1; v_call: TRBV15; cdr3_length: 15; d_call: TRBD2; cdr3_aa: CATSVVREGYNEQFF; cdr3_nt: TGTGCCACCAGCGTTGTGCGGGAGGGCTACAATGAGCAGTTCTTC
clone_size: .; j_call: TRBJ2-2; v_call: TRBV27; cdr3_length: 14; d_call: TRBD2; cdr3_aa: CASSFGGGTGELFF; cdr3_nt: TGTGCCAGCAGTTTCGGGGGGGGGACCGGGGAGCTGTTTTTT
clone_size: once; j_call: TRBJ1-2; v_call: TRBV7-2; cdr3_length: 16; d_call: TRBD1; cdr3_aa: CASSLDTGTGVYGYTF; cdr3_nt: TGTGCCAGCAGCTTAGACACCGGGACAGGGGTATATGGCTACACCTTC
clone_size: once; j_call: TRBJ2-7; v_call: TRBV13; cdr3_length: 13; d_call: TRBD2; cdr3_aa: CASSSGRNYEQYF; cdr3_nt: TGTGCCAGCAGCTCCGGGAGGAACTACGAGCAGTACTTC
clone_size: few; j_call: TRBJ1-5; v_call: TRBV5-6; cdr3_length: 13; d_call: .; cdr3_aa: CASSFYSDQPQHF; cdr3_nt: TGTGCCAGCAGCTTTTATAGCGATCAGCCCCAGCATTTT